These T cell receptor beta chains were read from a single sample in a study of CD8+CD57+ T cells in acquired aplastic anemia. Each CDR3 protein gets one entry after TCRdb re-called the reads with MiXCR. The sample records approximately 250,000 distinct CDR3 sequences, roughly 82% being singletons. The sample was sorted CD4+, CD8+, or CD8+CD57+ T cells (not recorded which) from PBMCs. These receptor sequences come from a human donor with aplastic anemia. Each CDR3 is given without its conserved first and last residue. The order of the fields is clone size, V gene, D gene, CDR3 protein. A D gene is named only where the DNA matches it firmly. A row's size may be missing; if present it is once, few, many or a size class.

- TRBV9 TRBD1 ASSAERQGAHTPQY
many TRBV15 - ATSRSTGELF
- TRBV7-3 - ASSLDSYKSPLHYT
- TRBV11-3 - ASSLDLNGYT
few TRBV2 - ASSGVVRANTEAF
- TRBV7-7 - ASSLSPRNEQHF
- TRBV25-1 - ASSEFIGSTDTQY
- TRBV7-3 - ASSLAGGCGDNVLT
- TRBV7-9 - ACRVDGYTFGSGQF
once TRBV2 - ASSDGVSYEQY
- TRBV7-3 - ASTRQADAVEHC
- TRBV19 TRBD2 ASSRGTSGYEQY
- TRBV11-2 TRBD2 ASNPDSSGGSTYEQY
- TRBV20-1 TRBD2 SARGGLGSYNEQF
- TRBV14 TRBD2 ASSHSSSGRNEQF
- TRBV5-4 TRBD2 ASSVTSVAYEQY
- TRBV7-2 - ASGVGATGTQY
- TRBV13 - ASSSAAYQETQY
- TRBV9 - ASSEGRLGETQ
once TRBV9 TRBD1 ASSAGTGGYEKLF